The 14 T cell receptor beta chains reported below all come from one sample, sequenced in a study of blood T cell repertoires in COVID-19. Profiled with immunoSEQ multiplex PCR; TCRdb holds only in-frame clones, not every one. The sample holds about half a million clones; more than 85% are singletons and the top ten take 7% to 10%. Source material: PBMCs or T cells enriched from blood (not recorded which). The receptor source for this set is a woman in her sixties or seventies who had recovered from COVID-19.

This clone has just a few counts. This chain uses TRBV19 with TRBJ2-7; 7 bases are a match to TRBD1. Germline V gene lookup returns CDR1 LNHDA and CDR2 SQIVND (reference sequence). Germline trimming cut 4 bases from V and 3 bases from J; bases unmatched to any gene: 9. The CDR3 has 15 amino acids. The CDR3 DNA follows: TGTGCCAGTAGTAAGGCCGGCAGGGGGAACTACGAGCAGTACTTC. Encoded protein: CASSKAGRGNYEQYF.

This rearrangement joins TRBV5-3 to TRBJ1-1; maybe TRBD1 (5 bases). TRBV5-3 is recorded as an ORF, its role being uncertain. Trimming took off 4 bases at V and 5 bases at J, with 15 bases between the two ends. This CDR3 comprises 14 residues. CDR3 region: CARSTGGIRTEAFF. CDR3 DNA sequence: TGTGCCAGAAGCACCGGGGGGATAAGGACTGAAGCTTTCTTT.

This clone has a single count. The gene calls are TRBV10-3 and TRBJ1-6; 7 nucleotides agree with TRBD1. With V trimmed by 10 bases and J by 9 bases, 6 bases remained unmatched. CDR3 length: 12 residues. Germline V gene lookup returns CDR1 ENHRY and CDR2 SYGVKD. The CDR3: CASRQGGSPLHF. CDR3 nucleotide sequence: TGTGCCAGCCGACAGGGTGGTTCACCCCTCCACTTT.

The chain recombines TRBV21-1 with TRBJ1-5; the table's D call of TRBD1 was not tested on the DNA. TRBV21-1 represents a pseudogene. The length of the CDR3 is 15 residues. The CDR3 loop reads CASSKDSGLGQPQHF. The CDR3 bases are TGTGCCAGCAGCAAAGACTCAGGGCTAGGTCAGCCCCAGCATTTT.

The chain has TRBV9 and TRBJ1-2; D gene ambiguous. Per germline, CDR1 SGDLS and CDR2 YYNGEE. The CDR3 runs to 14 residues. V was trimmed by 0 bases and J by 1 base, leaving 7 bases between them. CDR3 coding DNA: TGTGCCAGCAGCGTAGAACAGATTAACTATGGCTACACCTTC. Amino acids: CASSVEQINYGYTF.

The chain recombines TRBV7-9 with TRBJ1-4; 11 nucleotides agree with TRBD1. CDR3 length: 15 amino acids. V lost 3 bases to trimming and J lost 7 bases; unmatched junction nucleotides: 4. Germline loops: CDR1 SEHNR, CDR2 FQNEAQ (reference sequence). The CDR3 here is CASSFSDRGPEKLFF. In nucleotides, the CDR3 is TGTGCCAGCAGCTTTTCGGACAGGGGGCCTGAAAAACTGTTTTTT.

The genes are TRBV28 and TRBJ2-4; 10 nucleotides line up with TRBD2. Trimming cost V 5 bases and J 6 bases; bases outside gene matches: 10. This CDR3 has 16 residues. Germline CDR1 MDHEN, CDR2 SYDVKM. DNA of the CDR3: TGTGCCAGCAGTCCACCGGGACTAGCGTGGGGAAACATTCAGTACTTC. The encoded protein is CASSPPGLAWGNIQYF.

This chain connects TRBV6-5 to TRBJ1-3; TRBD1 matches 9 bases. The CDR3 consists of 15 residues. The trim removed 6 bases at V and 2 bases at J, leaving 5 bases unmatched. Germline CDR1 and CDR2: MNHEY and SVGAGI. CDR3 loop: CASRGDRVAGNTIYF. CDR3 nucleotide sequence: TGTGCCAGCAGGGGGGACAGGGTTGCTGGAAACACCATATATTTT.

The chain has TRBV24-1 and TRBJ1-5; tentative D call: TRBD1 (6 bases). Germline loops: CDR1 KGHDR, CDR2 SFDVKD. Trimming took 9 bases from V and 0 from J, leaving 17 bases between them. The CDR3 spans 16 residues. The CDR3 DNA reads TGTGCCACCGCCGAGGGGGGGCGGAGTAGCAATCAGCCCCAGCATTTT. This codes for CATAEGGRSSNQPQHF.

This chain joins TRBV2 and TRBJ1-1; 8 nucleotides match TRBD1. V lost 8 bases and J lost 4; bases outside the gene matches: 9. Germline V CDR1 and CDR2: SNHLY, FYNNEI. The CDR3 has 14 amino acids. In DNA form, the CDR3 reads TGTGCCAGCCCCCCAGGGGGCGCGGGCACTGAAGCTTTCTTT. Its protein product is CASPPGGAGTEAFF.

This clone was seen many times. The chain couples TRBV21-1 to TRBJ1-2. TRBV21-1 counts as a pseudogene. This CDR3 comprises 15 residues. The CDR3 spells CASSPGRAGGNRYTF. In nucleotides, the CDR3 is TGTGCCAGCAGCCCGGGGAGGGCGGGCGGTAATCGCTACACCTTC.

The rearrangement joins TRBV6-5 to TRBJ2-1; the D is unclear. Germline lookup yields CDR1 MNHEY and CDR2 SVGAGI. CDR3 length: 13 residues. Trimming left V 7 bases short and J 5 bases short, with 12 bases between. In DNA, the CDR3 is TGTGCCAGCACCCCCCGACACCACAATGAGCAGTTCTTC. Protein product: CASTPRHHNEQFF.

The chain recombines TRBV19 with TRBJ2-2; D gene ambiguous. The V gene lost 11 bases and the J gene lost 7 bases, with 14 bases spanning the gap. The CDR3 covers 12 residues. Germline lookup yields CDR1 LNHDA and CDR2 SQIVND (reference sequence). CDR3 DNA: TGTGCCTCAGGCTGGGTGGGCGGGGAGCTGTTTTTT. This gives the protein CASGWVGGELFF. The whole variable domain, remainder taken from reference TRBV19 and TRBJ2-2, is DGGITQSPKYLFRKEGQNVTLSCEQNLNHDAMYWYRQDPGQGLRLIYYSQIVNDFQKGDIAEGYSVSREKKESFPLTVTSAQKNPTAFYLCASGWVGGELFFGEGSRLTVL.

The rearrangement uses TRBV5-1 and TRBJ2-2; 8 bases align to TRBD1. There are 15 residues in the CDR3. The J segment lost 4 bases and the V segment lost 4 bases, leaving 6 bases of the junction unmatched. The germline V gene has CDR1 SGHRS and CDR2 YFSETQ. The DNA for the CDR3 is TGCGCCAGCAGCCCCGAAGGACAGGGCACCGGGGAGCTGTTTTTT. Protein product: CASSPEGQGTGELFF.